Below, 21 T cell receptor beta chains from the same sample are listed, as sequenced in a study of cytomegalovirus exposure and HLA in healthy donors. The primer mix had 60 Vbeta and 13 Jbeta primers. Measured with immunoSEQ multiplex PCR; TCRdb has only the in-frame clones, and not every one. Of roughly 140,000 clones listed, around 66% are singletons. Sequencing was performed on PBMCs. These receptors all stem from a woman aged 25 to 45 in good health and CMV-seropositive.

The rearrangement uses TRBV6-5 and TRBJ2-7, with TRBD2 matching 10 bases. V was clipped by 6 bases and J by 2 bases; unmatched bases: 1. The CDR3 length is 13 residues. Germline lookup yields CDR1 MNHEY and CDR2 SVGAGI. CDR3 protein: CASRAGGTYEQYF. The CDR3 DNA reads as TGTGCCAGCAGAGCGGGAGGGACCTACGAGCAGTACTTC.

The chain recombines TRBV5-4 with TRBJ2-3, with 7 bases identical to TRBD2. Germline assignment: CDR1 SGHNT and CDR2 YYREEE (reference sequence). This CDR3 has 16 amino acids. Losses at the gene ends were 5 bases for V and 1 base for J; bases not matched to a gene: 10. The CDR3 bases are TGTGCCAGCAGGGGAGGACTAGTCGGGGGCACAGATACGCAGTATTTT. Amino acids: CASRGGLVGGTDTQYF. The whole variable domain, filled in from reference TRBV5-4 and TRBJ2-3, reads ETGVTQSPTHLIKTRGQQVTLRCSSQSGHNTVSWYQQALGQGPQFIFQYYREEENGRGNFPPRFSGLQFPNYSSELNVNALELDDSALYLCASRGGLVGGTDTQYFGPGTRLTVL.

This clone showed up just a few times. The rearrangement links TRBV5-5 to TRBJ2-2, with 7 nucleotides matching TRBD2. Germline lookup yields CDR1 SGHKS and CDR2 YYEKEE (reference sequence). The CDR3 covers 16 residues. After removal of 3 bases from V and 4 bases from J, the junction contained 9 bases not matched to a gene. The CDR3 DNA reads TGTGCCAGCAGCTCCGGAGTCTTAGCGGGCACCGGGGAGCTGTTTTTT. Translating gives CASSSGVLAGTGELFF.

This rearrangement joins TRBV5-6 to TRBJ1-2; the D gene is possibly TRBD1 (6 bases). The germline V and J ends were trimmed by 4 bases and 2 bases, with 15 bases remaining between them. The CDR3 runs to 15 residues. The V gene's germline CDR1 is SGHDT and CDR2 YYEEEE. This CDR3 is CASSPRGGRNYGYTF. The CDR3 DNA reads TGTGCCAGCAGCCCTAGGGGGGGGCGGAACTATGGCTACACCTTC.

The V call is TRBV9, the J call TRBJ2-5; D not resolved. V shed 0 bases and J shed 2 bases, with 11 bases lying between them. There are 15 residues in the CDR3. CDR1 and CDR2 (germline): SGDLS, YYNGEE. The CDR3 DNA sequence: TGTGCCAGCAGCGTAGCCCCGACACCACAAGAGACCCAGTACTTC. Amino acids: CASSVAPTPQETQYF.

The chain has TRBV10-3 and TRBJ1-2; D possibly corresponds to TRBD1 (5 bases). The germline V gene encodes CDR1 ENHRY and CDR2 SYGVKD. The ends were cut back, 0 bases at V and 1 base at J, with 9 bases in the middle. CDR3 length: 15 residues. DNA of the CDR3: TGTGCCATCAGTGAGTCGTTCAGGGATAACTATGGCTACACCTTC. This codes for CAISESFRDNYGYTF.

The rearrangement links TRBV11-2 to TRBJ1-3; no clear D gene. Trimming pared 1 base from V and 10 bases from J, leaving 11 bases between. CDR1 and CDR2 (germline): SGHAT, FQNNGV. The CDR3 consists of 13 residues. This CDR3 reads CASSLAPGATIYF. The CDR3 region has the DNA TGTGCCAGCAGCTTAGCCCCCGGAGCGACCATATATTTT.

This clone came up a few times. CDR3 sequence (DNA): TGTGCCAGCAGCTTAGCCGGGTCCAGGGGGCTGAACTATGGCTACACCTTC. Translated: CASSLAGSRGLNYGYTF. The chain links TRBV7-2 to TRBJ1-2; 8 bases are a match to TRBD1. V dropped 0 bases and J dropped 2; count of bases not matched to a gene: 8. Germline values: CDR1 SGHTA, CDR2 FQGNSA. The length of the CDR3 is 17 residues.

V is TRBV2 and J is TRBJ2-7; 12 nucleotides agree with TRBD2. J was trimmed by 0 bases and V by 7 bases; bases with no gene match: 7. Germline CDR1 and CDR2: SNHLY and FYNNEI. The CDR3 totals 16 residues. CDR3 protein: CASMGLAGGSSYEQYF. DNA for the CDR3: TGTGCCAGCATGGGACTAGCGGGCGGGAGCTCCTACGAGCAGTACTTC.

This chain links TRBV7-9 with TRBJ1-1; D unresolved. V was cut by 1 base and J by 7 bases, with 13 bases left in between. Germline V lookup: CDR1 SEHNR, CDR2 FQNEAQ (reference sequence). The length of the CDR3 is 14 residues. The CDR3 nucleotides are TGTGCCAGCAGCTTAGTGGGAGGGAGTCTTGAAGCTTTCTTT. Its protein product is CASSLVGGSLEAFF.

V is TRBV5-4 and J is TRBJ2-5; no firm D call. The CDR3 extends over 14 amino acids. Germline V CDR1 and CDR2: SGHNT, YYREEE (reference sequence). Deletions cut 1 base from V and 2 bases from J, with 9 bases between. CDR3 residues: CASSLHTSQETQYF. Here the CDR3 DNA reads TGTGCCAGCAGCTTGCATACTTCACAAGAGACCCAGTACTTC.

This rearrangement joins TRBV9 to TRBJ2-7; D is possibly TRBD2 (5 bases). The germline V gene encodes CDR1 SGDLS and CDR2 YYNGEE. The V gene lost 4 bases and the J gene lost 4 bases, with 12 bases spanning the gap. The CDR3 is made up of 13 amino acids. CDR3 coding DNA: TGTGCCAGCAGCTCTAGCCTAGATTACGAGCAGTACTTC. Translating gives CASSSSLDYEQYF.

This chain links TRBV6-6 with TRBJ2-2, with TRBD1 matching over 8 bases. CDR1 is MNHNY and CDR2 is SVGAGI in the germline V gene (reference sequence). The V gene end was trimmed by 2 bases and the J gene end by 5 bases; junction bases not matched to a gene: 4. CDR3 size: 15 residues. As DNA, the CDR3 is TGTGCCAGCAGTTACAGGACAGGGTCTACCGGGGAGCTGTTTTTT. It codes for CASSYRTGSTGELFF.

The chain uses TRBV6-1 and TRBJ2-1; possible D gene TRBD2, 5 bases. There are 12 residues in the CDR3. V dropped 2 bases and J dropped 7 bases, with 6 bases sitting between them. Germline CDR1 reads MNHNS; CDR2 reads SASEGT. CDR3 region: CASSERENEQFF. The CDR3 nucleotides read TGTGCCAGCAGTGAAAGGGAGAATGAGCAGTTCTTC.

The rearrangement joins TRBV11-2 to TRBJ2-7; D gene ambiguous. Trimming removed 5 bases from V and 4 bases from J, with 15 bases in between. This CDR3 contains 14 residues. Germline CDR1 reads SGHAT; CDR2 reads FQNNGV. CDR3 in amino acids: CASSPDSWRYEQYF. The DNA for the CDR3 is TGTGCCAGCAGCCCCGACTCGTGGCGATACGAGCAGTACTTC.

V usage is TRBV27 and J usage is TRBJ2-5, with 7 bases fitting TRBD2. The CDR3 is 16 residues long. Germline lookup yields CDR1 MNHEY and CDR2 SMNVEV (reference sequence). J was trimmed by 2 bases and V by 5 bases; bases with no gene match: 11. The CDR3 sequence is CASSHLRPGGQETQYF. The CDR3 nucleotides are TGTGCCAGCAGTCATCTCCGACCGGGAGGACAAGAGACCCAGTACTTC.

The CDR3 is CASSQLPGEQFF. The CDR3 DNA reads as TGCGCCAGCAGCCAATTACCGGGGGAGCAGTTCTTC. This rearrangement joins TRBV4-1 to TRBJ2-1; perhaps TRBD2 as D (5 bases). Germline values: CDR1 MGHRA, CDR2 YSYEKL. The CDR3 is made up of 12 amino acids. Trimming removed 2 bases from V and 10 bases from J, with 9 bases in between.

The chain employs TRBV9 and TRBJ1-1; 7 bases map to TRBD1. Germline trimming cut 4 bases from V and 7 bases from J; bases unmatched to any gene: 10. This CDR3 comprises 14 residues. Germline V gene data show CDR1 as SGDLS and CDR2 as YYNGEE. CDR3 nucleotides: TGTGCCAGCAGCCCCTTGACAGGGTTCCGTGAAGCTTTCTTT. This encodes CASSPLTGFREAFF.

This chain uses TRBV5-8 with TRBJ2-7; 8 bases map to TRBD2. CDR3 size: 13 residues. Trimming at V came to 4 bases and at J to 3 bases, leaving 3 bases not matched to a gene. Germline V CDR1 and CDR2: SGHTS, YDEGEE. The CDR3 is CASSPGLVYEQYF. CDR3 nucleotide sequence: TGTGCCAGCAGCCCGGGACTAGTCTACGAGCAGTACTTC.

This chain links TRBV6-5 with TRBJ2-1, with TRBD1 matching 7 bases. CDR1 and CDR2 (germline): MNHEY, SVGAGI. Losses at the gene ends were 5 bases for V and 3 bases for J; bases not matched to a gene: 4. The CDR3 is made up of 14 amino acids. The CDR3, as DNA: TGTGCCAGCAGTCACCGGGACAGCTACAATGAGCAGTTCTTC. Translating gives CASSHRDSYNEQFF.

This clone came up a few times. The chain links TRBV7-9 to TRBJ1-2, with D possibly TRBD1 on 5 matching bases. From germline, CDR1 is SEHNR and CDR2 FQNEAQ (reference sequence). This CDR3 comprises 14 residues. V lost 5 bases to trimming and J lost 4 bases, with 14 bases between them. CDR3 region: CASSRLQGIYGYTF. The CDR3 DNA follows: TGTGCCAGCAGCCGACTTCAGGGAATCTATGGCTACACCTTC.